The 23 T cell receptor beta chains reported below all come from one sample, sequenced in a study of technical replicates of blood from a handful of donors. This table comes from immunoSEQ multiplex PCR, and its TCRdb copy is limited to in-frame clones, with some not included. Of roughly 61,000 clones in the sample, less than 98% are singletons; the top ten hold 0.15% to 0.25%. Material for sequencing was T cells isolated from PBMCs. Receptor source: a human donor in good health.

This chain uses TRBV9 with TRBJ2-6; D is ambiguous. CDR1 is SGDLS and CDR2 is YYNGEE in the germline V gene. This CDR3 is built from 14 residues. V lost 4 bases, J lost 0 bases, and 5 bases lay in between. CDR3 sequence (DNA): TGTGCCAGCAGCCTTCCCTCTGGGGCCAACGTCCTGACTTTC. This sequence encodes CASSLPSGANVLTF.

V is TRBV11-3 and J is TRBJ2-2, with 7 bases that match TRBD2. The junction had 0 bases not matched to a gene; V was cut back by 5 bases and J by 3 bases. This CDR3 comprises 13 residues. Germline V gene data show CDR1 as SGHNT and CDR2 as YENEEA. CDR3 protein: CASSLADTGELFF. The CDR3 DNA follows: TGTGCCAGCAGCCTAGCGGACACCGGGGAGCTGTTTTTT.

This clone was seen a single time. V is TRBV28 and J is TRBJ1-2; 7 nucleotides align to TRBD1. Germline-derived CDR1 and CDR2 are MDHEN and SYDVKM. The ends lost 5 bases at V and 3 bases at J; junction bases unmatched: 9. There are 15 residues in the CDR3. CDR3 protein: CASSPGQPGDYGYTF. Here the CDR3 DNA reads TGTGCCAGCAGTCCGGGACAGCCTGGGGACTATGGCTACACCTTC.

The V gene is TRBV19, the J gene TRBJ1-5, with D possibly being TRBD1 (6 bases). Trimming pared 7 bases from V and 0 bases from J, leaving 13 bases between. The CDR3 covers 15 residues. In germline, CDR1 is LNHDA, CDR2 SQIVND (reference sequence). The CDR3 is CASTVGGHSNQPQHF. CDR3 sequence (DNA): TGTGCCAGTACCGTGGGGGGGCATAGCAATCAGCCCCAGCATTTT.

V is TRBV30 and J is TRBJ1-2; maybe TRBD1 (6 bases). The CDR3 consists of 13 residues. With 0 bases removed from V and 8 bases from J, the gap between germline ends came to 13 bases. Germline V CDR1 and CDR2: GTSNPN, SVGIG (reference sequence). This chain's CDR3 is CAWSVNRARGYTF. The CDR3 DNA is TGTGCCTGGAGTGTAAACAGGGCTAGGGGCTACACCTTC.

The chain carries TRBV6-6 and TRBJ1-2, with D possibly being TRBD1 (5 bases). V lost 0 bases to trimming and J lost 8 bases, with 10 bases between them. Germline-derived CDR1 and CDR2 are MNHNY and SVGAGI (reference sequence). This CDR3 has 13 residues. The CDR3 sequence: CASSYSQGWGYTF. The CDR3 bases are TGTGCCAGCAGTTACTCGCAGGGATGGGGCTACACCTTC.

This chain joins TRBV6-6 and TRBJ2-3, with 10 bases matching TRBD2. This CDR3 spans 16 amino acids. The germline gives CDR1 MNHNY, CDR2 SVGAGI (reference sequence). Trimming cost V 6 bases and J 4 bases; bases outside gene matches: 10. The CDR3 DNA follows: TGTGCCAGCAGCACATCTAGCGGGGGTGGACCAGATACGCAGTATTTT. It is translated as CASSTSSGGGPDTQYF.

The chain is built from TRBV19 and TRBJ2-7, with TRBD1 matching over 9 bases. The CDR3 consists of 18 residues. Germline V CDR1 and CDR2: LNHDA, SQIVND (reference sequence). Trimming at V came to 2 bases and at J to 1 base, leaving 12 bases not matched to a gene. In DNA form, the CDR3 reads TGTGCCAGTAGTATAAGAGGCGCCGGGACAGGGAATTCCTACGAGCAGTACTTC. It codes for CASSIRGAGTGNSYEQYF. Drawing the rest from reference TRBV19 and TRBJ2-7, the complete variable domain is DGGITQSPKYLFRKEGQNVTLSCEQNLNHDAMYWYRQDPGQGLRLIYYSQIVNDFQKGDIAEGYSVSREKKESFPLTVTSAQKNPTAFYLCASSIRGAGTGNSYEQYFGPGTRLTVT.

The chain links TRBV18 to TRBJ2-7; tentatively, D is TRBD1 (5 bases). From germline, CDR1 is KGHSH and CDR2 LQKENI. The CDR3 spans 15 residues. V gave up 6 bases and J gave up 2 bases, with 17 bases separating them. This chain's CDR3 is CASSPQNRPPYEQYF. DNA for the CDR3: TGTGCCAGCTCTCCCCAGAACAGGCCCCCCTACGAGCAGTACTTC.

The chain has TRBV11-2 and TRBJ2-1; possibly TRBD2 for D (7 bases). Germline assignment: CDR1 SGHAT and CDR2 FQNNGV. Deletions cut 2 bases from V and 8 bases from J, with 16 bases between. The CDR3 contains 15 residues. The CDR3 bases are TGTGCCAGCAGCTTAACCCGGGCCGGGGGGCATGAGCAGTTCTTC. Its translation is CASSLTRAGGHEQFF.

The V gene is TRBV9, the J gene TRBJ1-6, with 7 bases matching TRBD1. Germline values: CDR1 SGDLS, CDR2 YYNGEE. Unmatched junction bases numbered 6, after V lost 2 bases and J lost 7 bases. The CDR3 spans 15 residues. CDR3 coding DNA: TGTGCCAGCAGCGTTGACAGGGTGGGAAATTCACCCCTCCACTTT. Translating gives CASSVDRVGNSPLHF.

CDR3 nucleotides: TGCGCCAGCAGCCCCACAACGACTGGTTATGGCTACACCTTC. Protein: CASSPTTTGYGYTF. The genes are TRBV4-1 and TRBJ1-2; unclear D gene. This CDR3 comprises 14 residues. V lost 4 bases, J lost 5 bases, and 14 bases lay in between. Germline CDR1 reads MGHRA; CDR2 reads YSYEKL.

The chain is built from TRBV6-1 and TRBJ2-2, with 11 bases identical to TRBD1. Germline trimming cut 3 bases from V and 7 bases from J; bases unmatched to any gene: 10. The germline V gene has CDR1 MNHNS and CDR2 SASEGT. CDR3 length: 17 amino acids. DNA for the CDR3: TGTGCCAGCAGTGACCTTTGGGGACAGGGGGTCATCGGGGAGCTGTTTTTT. This encodes CASSDLWGQGVIGELFF.

The CDR3 DNA is TGTGCCAGCAGCTACGGGGGAAGTGAAGCTTTCTTT. Protein product: CASSYGGSEAFF. The chain recombines TRBV7-9 with TRBJ1-1; possible D gene TRBD1, 5 bases. V was cut by 4 bases and J by 7 bases, with 10 bases left in between. In germline, CDR1 is SEHNR, CDR2 FQNEAQ (reference sequence). The CDR3 sequence is 12 residues long.

CDR3 protein: CASSRDRNTGELFF. The CDR3 DNA is TGTGCCAGCAGCCGGGACAGAAACACCGGGGAGCTGTTTTTT. The V and J genes are TRBV7-6 and TRBJ2-2; 7 bases match TRBD1. V trimming: 5 bases; J trimming: 2 bases; junction bases outside the gene matches: 2. This CDR3 has 14 amino acids. Germline lookup yields CDR1 SGHVS and CDR2 FNYEAQ.

This chain joins TRBV18 and TRBJ2-7; the D gene is possibly TRBD2 (6 bases). Germline V lookup: CDR1 KGHSH, CDR2 LQKENI. This CDR3 has 17 amino acids. Between the trimmed V and J ends, which lost 3 bases and 3 bases, there was a span of 21 bases. The CDR3 nucleotides read TGTGCCAGCTCACCTTTCCGTGTGAGCGGGTCTAACTACGAGCAGTACTTC. Protein sequence: CASSPFRVSGSNYEQYF.

This rearrangement joins TRBV2 to TRBJ2-3, with 9 positions matching TRBD2. The germline gives CDR1 SNHLY, CDR2 FYNNEI. The CDR3 length is 15 residues. V lost 3 bases to trimming and J lost 6 bases; unmatched junction nucleotides: 7. The CDR3 nucleotides are TGTGCCAGCAGTGAGCGGGAGGGGGGTTGGGATACGCAGTATTTT. Protein: CASSEREGGWDTQYF. Full variable domain (rest looked up from reference TRBV2 and TRBJ2-3): EPEVTQTPSHQVTQMGQEVILRCVPISNHLYFYWYRQILGQKVEFLVSFYNNEISEKSEIFDDQFSVERPDGSNFTLKIRSTKLEDSAMYFCASSEREGGWDTQYFGPGTRLTVL.

The genes are TRBV19 and TRBJ1-2, with D hard to call. The V end was cut by 9 bases, the J end by 4 bases, with 24 bases between. Germline values: CDR1 LNHDA, CDR2 SQIVND (reference sequence). The CDR3 length is 16 residues. CDR3 sequence (DNA): TGTGCCAGCATTCCCTCCCGGAGACCTATCGGCTATGGCTACACCTTC. Encoded protein: CASIPSRRPIGYGYTF.

The chain carries TRBV6-5 and TRBJ2-7; the match to TRBD1 covers 7 bases. The CDR3 spans 15 residues. The junction had 10 bases not matched to a gene; V was cut back by 6 bases and J by 2 bases. Germline loops: CDR1 MNHEY, CDR2 SVGAGI. DNA for the CDR3: TGTGCCAGCAGGTCCACAGGGGCAGGTCCCTACGAGCAGTACTTC. This encodes CASRSTGAGPYEQYF.

The genes are TRBV5-1 and TRBJ2-7; 8 nucleotides align to TRBD2. The V segment lost 5 bases and the J segment 7 bases; nucleotides outside the gene matches: 14. Germline CDR1 and CDR2: SGHRS and YFSETQ. This CDR3 region has 15 residues. The CDR3 DNA reads TGCGCCAGCAGGGACCTAGGGCGGGAGGTGGAAGAGCAGTACTTC. Its protein is CASRDLGREVEEQYF.

The genes are TRBV5-1 and TRBJ2-7; possibly TRBD1 for D (6 bases). Trimming cost V 3 bases and J 5 bases, with 9 bases left between them. Germline CDR1 SGHRS, CDR2 YFSETQ. The CDR3 sequence is 12 residues long. Written as DNA, the CDR3 is TGCGCCAGCAGCTCCCAGGGGAACGAGCAGTACTTC. It yields the protein CASSSQGNEQYF.

This rearrangement joins TRBV7-8 to TRBJ2-7; unclear D gene. Germline CDR1 is SGHVS and CDR2 is FQNEAQ. Trimming took 1 base from V and 3 from J, leaving 10 bases between them. The CDR3 is made up of 14 amino acids. For the CDR3, the DNA is TGTGCCAGCAGCTTAGTGTCCGGAGACTACGAGCAGTACTTC. Amino acid sequence: CASSLVSGDYEQYF. Full variable domain (outside the CDR3, taken from reference TRBV7-8 and TRBJ2-7): GAGVSQSPRYKVAKRGQDVALRCDPISGHVSLFWYQQALGQGPEFLTYFQNEAQLDKSGLPSDRFFAERPEGSVSTLKIQRTQQEDSAVYLCASSLVSGDYEQYFGPGTRLTVT.

This sequence joins TRBV6-4 and TRBJ2-3, with a tentative D call TRBD2 (6 bases). The CDR3 is made up of 14 amino acids. The V and J ends lost 5 bases and 1 base respectively, with 10 bases between them. CDR1 is MRHNA and CDR2 is SNTAGT in the germline V gene. CDR3 nucleotides: TGTGCCAGCAGTTTGGGCGGGGGCACAGATACGCAGTATTTT. It yields the protein CASSLGGGTDTQYF.